The clone carrying this T cell receptor (beta chain) was seen at least ten times. Its target is unknown. These data come from a study of identical twins. General study findings and limits: Twins shared out-of-frame alpha sequences with excess low generation probability.

Unique molecular identifiers were present on the cDNA, and a universal primer site came from template switching. MiXCR, applied by TCRdb to the 5' RACE reads, yields one record per CDR3 protein. The sample carries 650,000 to 800,000 distinct CDR3 sequences, 8.6% recorded once. These same data were also listed under a study on yellow fever vaccine responses in identical twins.

The TCR sequence derives from a woman younger than 30 in good health. Sequencing was performed on PBMCs.

The CDR3 protein is CASNTGGGYTF. The CDR3, as DNA: TGTGCCAGCAACACAGGGGGCGGCTACACCTTC. The chain has TRBV4-2 and TRBJ1-2, with 9 positions matching TRBD1. This CDR3 has 11 residues. Germline lookup yields CDR1 LGHNA and CDR2 YNFKEQ. The junction had 2 bases not matched to a gene; V was cut back by 7 bases and J by 8 bases.